What follows describes a single TCR beta chain. Trimming took off 4 bases at V and 4 bases at J, with 18 bases between the two ends. This CDR3 has 15 amino acids. CDR1 and CDR2 from the germline V gene are SGHRS and YFSETQ. The data were taken from a study of Ad26.COV2.S vaccination and SARS-CoV-2 variants. Generated by immunoSEQ multiplex PCR, the TCRdb table keeps only in-frame clones and is missing some. This table has more than 120,000 clones, about nine tenths appearing once. This rearrangement joins TRBV5-1 to TRBJ2-7; perhaps D is TRBD1 or TRBD2 (5 bases each). This TCR was recovered from a human donor who had recovered from COVID-19. The material sequenced was peripheral blood, taken after recovery from COVID-19. CDR3 DNA: TGCGCCAGCAGCCTTGGGAGCTCAGGGTTATACGAGCAGTACTTC. This translates into CASSLGSSGLYEQYF.